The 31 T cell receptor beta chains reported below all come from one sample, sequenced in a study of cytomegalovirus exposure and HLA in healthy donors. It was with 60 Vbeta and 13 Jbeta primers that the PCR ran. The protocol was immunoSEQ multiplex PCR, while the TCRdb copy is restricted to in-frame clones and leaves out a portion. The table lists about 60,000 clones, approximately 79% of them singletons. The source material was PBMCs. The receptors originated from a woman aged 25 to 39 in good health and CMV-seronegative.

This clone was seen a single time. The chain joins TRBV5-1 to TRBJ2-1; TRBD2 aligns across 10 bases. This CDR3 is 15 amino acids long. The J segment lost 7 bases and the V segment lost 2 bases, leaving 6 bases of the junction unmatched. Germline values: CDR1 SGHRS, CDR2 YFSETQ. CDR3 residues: CASSLQAGGVNEQFF. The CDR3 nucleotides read TGCGCCAGCAGCTTACAAGCGGGAGGGGTAAATGAGCAGTTCTTC.

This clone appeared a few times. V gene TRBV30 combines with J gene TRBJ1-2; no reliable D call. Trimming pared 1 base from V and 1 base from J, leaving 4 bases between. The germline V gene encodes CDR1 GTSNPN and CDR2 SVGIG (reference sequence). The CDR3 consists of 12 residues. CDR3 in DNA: TGTGCCTGGAGTGCAGATAACTATGGCTACACCTTC. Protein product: CAWSADNYGYTF.

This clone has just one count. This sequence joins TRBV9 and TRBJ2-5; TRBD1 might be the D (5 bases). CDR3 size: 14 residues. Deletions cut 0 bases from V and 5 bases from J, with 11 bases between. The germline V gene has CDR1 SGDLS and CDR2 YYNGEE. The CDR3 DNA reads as TGTGCCAGCAGCGTAGTGAGCCAGGGCGAGACCCAGTACTTC. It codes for CASSVVSQGETQYF.

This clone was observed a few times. CDR3 nucleotides: TGTGCCAGCAGCCCCGAGGATCTAGCGGGGGGGTACACAGATACGCAGTATTTT. Translating it yields CASSPEDLAGGYTDTQYF. This rearrangement joins TRBV9 to TRBJ2-3; 12 bases are a match to TRBD2. CDR1 and CDR2 (germline): SGDLS, YYNGEE. With V trimmed by 4 bases and J by 2 bases, 11 bases remained unmatched. The length of the CDR3 is 18 residues. The whole variable domain, filled in from reference TRBV9 and TRBJ2-3, reads DSGVTQTPKHLITATGQRVTLRCSPRSGDLSVYWYQQSLDQGLQFLIQYYNGEERAKGNILERFSAQQFPDLHSELNLSSLELGDSALYFCASSPEDLAGGYTDTQYFGPGTRLTVL.

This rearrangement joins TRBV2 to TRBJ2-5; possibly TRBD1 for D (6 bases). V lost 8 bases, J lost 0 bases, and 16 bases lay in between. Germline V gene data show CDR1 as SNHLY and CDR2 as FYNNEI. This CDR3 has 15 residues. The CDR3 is CASSTQGMYQETQYF. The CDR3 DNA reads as TGTGCCAGCTCGACCCAGGGGATGTACCAAGAGACCCAGTACTTC. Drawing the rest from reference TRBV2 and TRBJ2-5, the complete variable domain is EPEVTQTPSHQVTQMGQEVILRCVPISNHLYFYWYRQILGQKVEFLVSFYNNEISEKSEIFDDQFSVERPDGSNFTLKIRSTKLEDSAMYFCASSTQGMYQETQYFGPGTRLLVL.

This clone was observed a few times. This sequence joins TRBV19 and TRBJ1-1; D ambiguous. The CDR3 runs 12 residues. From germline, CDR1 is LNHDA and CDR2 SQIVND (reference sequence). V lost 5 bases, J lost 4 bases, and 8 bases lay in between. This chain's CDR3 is CASSGGRTEAFF. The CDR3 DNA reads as TGTGCCAGTAGTGGAGGGCGCACTGAAGCTTTCTTT.

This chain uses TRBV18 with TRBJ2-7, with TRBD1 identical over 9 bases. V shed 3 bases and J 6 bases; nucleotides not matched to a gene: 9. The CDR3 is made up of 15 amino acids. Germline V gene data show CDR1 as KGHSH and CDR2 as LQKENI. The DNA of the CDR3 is TGTGCCAGCTCACCCCCCGGACAGGGGCGCCTCGAGCAGTACTTC. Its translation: CASSPPGQGRLEQYF.

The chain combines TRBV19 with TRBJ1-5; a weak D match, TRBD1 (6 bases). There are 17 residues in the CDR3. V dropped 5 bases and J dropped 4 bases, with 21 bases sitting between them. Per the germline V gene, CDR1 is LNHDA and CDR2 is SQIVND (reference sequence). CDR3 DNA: TGTGCCAGTAGTCCAAGCCTGACAGGCGTGGAAAATCAGCCCCAGCATTTT. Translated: CASSPSLTGVENQPQHF.

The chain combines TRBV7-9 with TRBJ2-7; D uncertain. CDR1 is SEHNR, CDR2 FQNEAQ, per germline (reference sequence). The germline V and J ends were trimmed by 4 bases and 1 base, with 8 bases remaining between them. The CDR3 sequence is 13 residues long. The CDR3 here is CASSSRSSYEQYF. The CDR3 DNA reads TGTGCCAGCAGCTCCCGGAGTTCCTACGAGCAGTACTTC.

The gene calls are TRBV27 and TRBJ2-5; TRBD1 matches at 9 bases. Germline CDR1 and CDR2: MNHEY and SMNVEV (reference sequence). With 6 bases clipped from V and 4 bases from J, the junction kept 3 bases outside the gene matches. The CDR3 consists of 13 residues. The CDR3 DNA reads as TGTGCCAGCAGCCCGGACAGGGGAGAGACCCAGTACTTC. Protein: CASSPDRGETQYF.

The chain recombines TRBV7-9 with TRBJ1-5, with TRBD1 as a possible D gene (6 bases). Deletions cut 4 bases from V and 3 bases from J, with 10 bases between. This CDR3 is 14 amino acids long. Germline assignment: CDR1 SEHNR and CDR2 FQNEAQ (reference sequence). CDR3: CASSSGQLNQPQHF. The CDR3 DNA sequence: TGTGCCAGCAGCTCCGGACAGCTCAATCAGCCCCAGCATTTT.

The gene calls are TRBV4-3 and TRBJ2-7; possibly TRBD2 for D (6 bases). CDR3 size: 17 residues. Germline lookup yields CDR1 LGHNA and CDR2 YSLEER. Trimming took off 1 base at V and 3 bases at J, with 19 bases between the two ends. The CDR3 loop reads CASSQVYGTAGSYEQYF. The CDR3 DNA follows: TGCGCCAGCAGCCAAGTCTATGGGACTGCCGGGAGCTACGAGCAGTACTTC.

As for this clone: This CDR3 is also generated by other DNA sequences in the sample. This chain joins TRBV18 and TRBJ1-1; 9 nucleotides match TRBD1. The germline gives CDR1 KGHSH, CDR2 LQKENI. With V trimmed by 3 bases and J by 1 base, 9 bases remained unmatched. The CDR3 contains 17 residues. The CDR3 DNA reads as TGTGCCAGCTCACCGAATTGGGACAGGGTAGGGAACACTGAAGCTTTCTTT. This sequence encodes CASSPNWDRVGNTEAFF.

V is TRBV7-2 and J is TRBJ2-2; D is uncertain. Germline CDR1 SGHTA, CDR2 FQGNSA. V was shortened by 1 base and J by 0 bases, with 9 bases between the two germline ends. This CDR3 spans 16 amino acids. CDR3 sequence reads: CASSLVHFPNTGELFF. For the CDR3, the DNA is TGTGCCAGCAGCTTAGTCCACTTCCCGAACACCGGGGAGCTGTTTTTT. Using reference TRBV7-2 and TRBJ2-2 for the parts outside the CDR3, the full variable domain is GAGVSQSPSNKVTEKGKDVELRCDPISGHTALYWYRQSLGQGLEFLIYFQGNSAPDKSGLPSDRFSAERTGGSVSTLTIQRTQQEDSAVYLCASSLVHFPNTGELFFGEGSRLTVL.

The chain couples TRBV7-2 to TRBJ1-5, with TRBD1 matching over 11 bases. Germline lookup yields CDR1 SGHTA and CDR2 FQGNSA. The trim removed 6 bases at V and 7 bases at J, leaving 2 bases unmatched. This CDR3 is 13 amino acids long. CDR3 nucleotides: TGTGCCAGCAGGGGACAGGGGGGCCAGCCCCAGCATTTT. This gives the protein CASRGQGGQPQHF.

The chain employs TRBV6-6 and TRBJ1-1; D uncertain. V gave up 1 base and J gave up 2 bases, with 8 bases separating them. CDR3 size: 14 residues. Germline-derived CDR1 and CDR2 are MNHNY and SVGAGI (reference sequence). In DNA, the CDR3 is TGTGCCAGCAGTTACTTGCCGGGTAACACTGAAGCTTTCTTT. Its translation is CASSYLPGNTEAFF.

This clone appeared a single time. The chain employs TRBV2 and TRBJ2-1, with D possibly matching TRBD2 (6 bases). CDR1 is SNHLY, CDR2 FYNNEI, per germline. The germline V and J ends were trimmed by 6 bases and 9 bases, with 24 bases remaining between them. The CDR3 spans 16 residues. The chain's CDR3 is CASRTSSPGGYGEQFF. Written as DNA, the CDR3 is TGTGCCAGCAGAACCTCGAGCCCTGGGGGGTATGGTGAGCAGTTCTTC. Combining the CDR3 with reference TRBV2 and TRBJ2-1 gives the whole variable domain EPEVTQTPSHQVTQMGQEVILRCVPISNHLYFYWYRQILGQKVEFLVSFYNNEISEKSEIFDDQFSVERPDGSNFTLKIRSTKLEDSAMYFCASRTSSPGGYGEQFFGPGTRLTVL.

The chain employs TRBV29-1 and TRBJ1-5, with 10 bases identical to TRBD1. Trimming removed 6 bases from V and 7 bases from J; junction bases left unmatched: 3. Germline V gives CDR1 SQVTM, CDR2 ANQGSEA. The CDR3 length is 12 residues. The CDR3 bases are TGCAGCGTCGGACAGGGGGGGCAGCCCCAGCATTTT. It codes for CSVGQGGQPQHF.

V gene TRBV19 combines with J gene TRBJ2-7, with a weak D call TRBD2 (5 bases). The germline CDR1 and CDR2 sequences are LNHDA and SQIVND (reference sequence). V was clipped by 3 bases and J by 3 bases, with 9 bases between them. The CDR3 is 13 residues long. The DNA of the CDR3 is TGTGCCAGTAGTATCGAGGGTGGCTACGAGCAGTACTTC. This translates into CASSIEGGYEQYF.

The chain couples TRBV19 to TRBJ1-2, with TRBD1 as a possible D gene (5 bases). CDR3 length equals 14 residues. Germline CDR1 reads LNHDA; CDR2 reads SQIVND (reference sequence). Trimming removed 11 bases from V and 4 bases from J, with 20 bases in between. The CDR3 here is CASNGGKGFYGYTF. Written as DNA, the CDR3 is TGTGCCTCTAACGGGGGAAAGGGTTTCTATGGCTACACCTTC.

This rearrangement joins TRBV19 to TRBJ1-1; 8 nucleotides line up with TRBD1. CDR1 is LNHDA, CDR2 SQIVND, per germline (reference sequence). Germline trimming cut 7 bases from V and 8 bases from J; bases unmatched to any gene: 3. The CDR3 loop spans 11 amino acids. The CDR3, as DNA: TGTGCCAGTATGAGACAGGGGGAAGCTTTCTTT. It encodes CASMRQGEAFF.

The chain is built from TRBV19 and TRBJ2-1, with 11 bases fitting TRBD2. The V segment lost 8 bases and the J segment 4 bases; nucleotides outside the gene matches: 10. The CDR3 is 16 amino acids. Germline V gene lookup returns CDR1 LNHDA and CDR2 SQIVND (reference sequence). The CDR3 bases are TGTGCCAGTCGGCAGTTAGCGGGGGGGCGGTACAATGAGCAGTTCTTC. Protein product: CASRQLAGGRYNEQFF.

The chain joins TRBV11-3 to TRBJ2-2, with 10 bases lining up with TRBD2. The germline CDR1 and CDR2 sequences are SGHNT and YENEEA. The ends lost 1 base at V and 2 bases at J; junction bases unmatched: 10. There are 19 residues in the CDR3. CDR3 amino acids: CASSLGGVAGGPNTGELFF. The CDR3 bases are TGTGCCAGCAGCTTAGGTGGGGTAGCGGGGGGCCCCAACACCGGGGAGCTGTTTTTT.

The CDR3 bases are TGTGCCAGCAGCCCTGGCACCTCAACTAATGAAAAACTGTTTTTT. Encoded protein: CASSPGTSTNEKLFF. The chain uses TRBV7-8 and TRBJ1-4; D remains ambiguous. Trimming removed 5 bases at V and 0 bases at J, with 10 bases between. Per germline, CDR1 SGHVS and CDR2 FQNEAQ. CDR3 length: 15 residues.

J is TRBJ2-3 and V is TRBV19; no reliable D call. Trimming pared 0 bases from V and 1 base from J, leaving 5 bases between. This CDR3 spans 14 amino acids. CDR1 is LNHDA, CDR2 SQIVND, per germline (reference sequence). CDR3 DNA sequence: TGTGCCAGTAGTATAGAGGCCCGCACAGATACGCAGTATTTT. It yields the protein CASSIEARTDTQYF.

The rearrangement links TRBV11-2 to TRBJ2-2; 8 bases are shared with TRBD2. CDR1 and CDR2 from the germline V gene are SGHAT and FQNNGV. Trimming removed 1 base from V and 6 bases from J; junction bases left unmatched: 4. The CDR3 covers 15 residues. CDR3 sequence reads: CASSLGTGGAGELFF. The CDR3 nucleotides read TGTGCCAGCAGCTTAGGGACGGGAGGGGCCGGGGAGCTGTTTTTT.

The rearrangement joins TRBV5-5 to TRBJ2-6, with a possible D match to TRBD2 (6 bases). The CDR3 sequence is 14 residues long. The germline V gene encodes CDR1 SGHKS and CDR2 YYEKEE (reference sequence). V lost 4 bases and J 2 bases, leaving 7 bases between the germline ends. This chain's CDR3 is CASSPGAGANVLTF. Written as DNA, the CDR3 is TGTGCCAGCAGCCCGGGGGCTGGGGCCAACGTCCTGACTTTC.

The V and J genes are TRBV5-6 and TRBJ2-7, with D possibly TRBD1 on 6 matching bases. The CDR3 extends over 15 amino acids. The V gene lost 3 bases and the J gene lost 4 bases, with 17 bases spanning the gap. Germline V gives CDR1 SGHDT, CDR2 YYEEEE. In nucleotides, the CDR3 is TGTGCCAGCAGCTCCAGGACAGACCCCCCGTACGAGCAGTACTTC. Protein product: CASSSRTDPPYEQYF.

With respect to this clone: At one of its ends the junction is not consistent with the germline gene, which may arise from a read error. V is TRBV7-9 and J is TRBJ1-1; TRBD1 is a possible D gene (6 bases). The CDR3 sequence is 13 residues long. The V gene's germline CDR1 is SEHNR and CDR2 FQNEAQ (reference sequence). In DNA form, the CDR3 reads TGTTCCAGCAGCCCCGGACAGCCCCCTGAAGCTTTCTTT. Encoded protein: CSSSPGQPPEAFF.

The CDR3 nucleotides are TGTGCCAGCAGCTTAGGGACAGGGAAAGACACTGAAGCTTTCTTT. Translated, it gives CASSLGTGKDTEAFF. The V gene is TRBV11-3, the J gene TRBJ1-1; 8 bases fit TRBD1. This CDR3 has 15 amino acids. Germline CDR1 SGHNT, CDR2 YENEEA. Unmatched junction bases numbered 4, after V lost 1 base and J lost 3 bases.

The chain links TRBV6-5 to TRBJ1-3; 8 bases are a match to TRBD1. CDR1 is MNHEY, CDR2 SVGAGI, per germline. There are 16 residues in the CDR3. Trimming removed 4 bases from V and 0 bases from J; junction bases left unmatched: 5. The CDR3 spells CASSWGQANSGNTIYF. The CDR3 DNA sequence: TGTGCCAGCAGTTGGGGACAGGCCAACTCTGGAAACACCATATATTTT.